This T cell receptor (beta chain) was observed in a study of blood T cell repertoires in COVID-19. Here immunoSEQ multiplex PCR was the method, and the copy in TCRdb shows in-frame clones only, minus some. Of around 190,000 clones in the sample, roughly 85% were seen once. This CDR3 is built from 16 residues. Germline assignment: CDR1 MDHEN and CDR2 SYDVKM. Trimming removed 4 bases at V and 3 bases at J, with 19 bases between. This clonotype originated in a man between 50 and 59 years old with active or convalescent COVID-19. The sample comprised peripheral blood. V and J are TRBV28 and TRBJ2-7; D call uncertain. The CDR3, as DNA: TGTGCCAGCAGTTCTGGCGGTCGAAAATACTTCTACGAGCAGTACTTC. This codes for CASSSGGRKYFYEQYF.